The T cell receptor beta chain described here comes from a study of shared clonotypes between healthy human individuals. Remarks on this clone: Its antigen is undetermined. This same CDR3 is encoded by further DNA sequences in the sample.

Overall study results and limits: Across subsets, estimated richness was generally greater for naive than for memory populations.

Sequenced by immunoSEQ multiplex PCR; TCRdb stores in-frame clones only, minus some. The sample has a few million clones, just over 90% seen once. The CDR3 extends over 15 amino acids. V was pared by 0 bases and J by 1 base, with 8 bases between. Looked up from germline, CDR1 is SGDLS and CDR2 is YYNGEE. The sequencing input was naive CD4+ T cells from PBMCs. The subset: CD45RA+ positively selected. The receptor was isolated from a man aged 18-30 years in good health. Some clones in this sample may be carry-over from other donors' samples. The chain has TRBV9 and TRBJ1-5, with D unclear. The CDR3 DNA reads as TGTGCCAGCAGCGTAGGGGCACAAAGCAATCAGCCCCAGCATTTT. Protein product: CASSVGAQSNQPQHF.